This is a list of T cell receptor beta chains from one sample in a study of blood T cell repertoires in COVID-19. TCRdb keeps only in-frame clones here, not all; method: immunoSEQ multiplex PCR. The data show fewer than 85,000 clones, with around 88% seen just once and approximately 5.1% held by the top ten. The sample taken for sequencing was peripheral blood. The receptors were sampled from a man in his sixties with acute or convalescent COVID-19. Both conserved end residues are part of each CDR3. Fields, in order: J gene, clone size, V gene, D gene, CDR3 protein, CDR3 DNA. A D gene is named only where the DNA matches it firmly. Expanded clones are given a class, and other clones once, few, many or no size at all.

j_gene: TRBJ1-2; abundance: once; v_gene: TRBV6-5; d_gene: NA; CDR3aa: CASNSNGYTF; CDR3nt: TGTGCCAGCAACTCCAATGGCTACACCTTC
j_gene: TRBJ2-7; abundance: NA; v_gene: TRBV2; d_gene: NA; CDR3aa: CASSESPHSYSSYEQYF; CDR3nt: TGTGCCAGCAGTGAATCCCCCCACAGTTATAGCTCCTACGAGCAGTACTTC
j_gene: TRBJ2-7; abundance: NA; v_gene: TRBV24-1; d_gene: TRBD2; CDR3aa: CATSDSGTSGVSYEQYF; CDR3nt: TGTGCCACCAGTGATTCCGGGACTAGCGGGGTATCCTACGAGCAGTACTTC
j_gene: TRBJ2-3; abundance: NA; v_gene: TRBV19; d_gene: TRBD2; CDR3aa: CASSDSGTTDTQYF; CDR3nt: TGTGCCAGTAGTGATAGCGGGACCACAGATACGCAGTATTTT
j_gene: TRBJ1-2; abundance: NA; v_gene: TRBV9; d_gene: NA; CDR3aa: CASSVEPTANYGYTF; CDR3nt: TGTGCCAGCAGCGTAGAACCCACAGCTAACTATGGCTACACCTTC
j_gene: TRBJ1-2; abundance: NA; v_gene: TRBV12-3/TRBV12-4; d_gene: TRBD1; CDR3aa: CASSDRDRGYTF; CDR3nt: TGTGCCAGCAGTGACAGGGACCGGGGCTACACCTTC
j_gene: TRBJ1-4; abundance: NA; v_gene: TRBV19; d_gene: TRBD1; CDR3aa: CASSSQGGGEKLFF; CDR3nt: TGTGCCAGTAGTTCCCAGGGGGGAGGTGAAAAACTGTTTTTT
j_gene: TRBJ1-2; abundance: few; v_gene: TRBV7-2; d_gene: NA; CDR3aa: CASSSYPHGQIPNYGYTF; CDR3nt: TGTGCCAGCAGCTCTTACCCCCATGGACAGATCCCCAACTATGGCTACACCTTC
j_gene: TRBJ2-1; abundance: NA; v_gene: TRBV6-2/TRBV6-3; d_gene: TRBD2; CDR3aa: CASSRRPKIAGGGNEQFF; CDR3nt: TGTGCCAGCAGTCGCCGACCTAAAATAGCGGGGGGTGGCAATGAGCAGTTCTTC
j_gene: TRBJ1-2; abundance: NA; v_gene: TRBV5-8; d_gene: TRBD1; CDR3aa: CASRDRVSNGYTF; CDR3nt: TGTGCCAGCAGGGACAGGGTTAGCAATGGCTACACCTTC
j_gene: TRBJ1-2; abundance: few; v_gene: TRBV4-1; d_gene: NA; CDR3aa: CASSQDIRDYGYTF; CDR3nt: TGCGCCAGCAGCCAAGATATACGGGACTATGGCTACACCTTC
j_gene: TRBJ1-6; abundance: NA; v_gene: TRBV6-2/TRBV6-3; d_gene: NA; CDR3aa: CASSLQSGNSPLHF; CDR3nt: TGTGCCAGCAGTTTACAGTCTGGGAATTCACCCCTCCACTTT
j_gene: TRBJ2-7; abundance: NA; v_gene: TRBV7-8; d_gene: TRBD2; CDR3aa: CASSPPGWVAGPYEQYF; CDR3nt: TGTGCCAGCAGCCCCCCCGGCTGGGTAGCGGGGCCTTACGAGCAGTACTTC
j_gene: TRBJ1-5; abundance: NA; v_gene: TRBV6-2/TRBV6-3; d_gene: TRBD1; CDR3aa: CASSFGTGYQPQHF; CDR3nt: TGTGCCAGCAGTTTTGGGACAGGGTATCAGCCCCAGCATTTT
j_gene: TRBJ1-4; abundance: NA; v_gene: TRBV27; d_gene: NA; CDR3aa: CASSLTSGYYPKVNEKLFF; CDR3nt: TGTGCCAGCAGTCTGACGTCTGGGTACTATCCCAAGGTTAATGAAAAACTGTTTTTT
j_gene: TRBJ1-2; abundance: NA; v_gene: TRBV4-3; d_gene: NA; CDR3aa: CASSQDLQGSNYGYTF; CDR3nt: TGCGCCAGCAGCCAAGATCTCCAGGGGAGTAACTATGGCTACACCTTC
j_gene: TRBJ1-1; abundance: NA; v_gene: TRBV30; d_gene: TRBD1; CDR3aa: CAWREQGAPEAFF; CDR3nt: TGTGCCTGGAGAGAACAGGGGGCACCTGAAGCTTTCTTT
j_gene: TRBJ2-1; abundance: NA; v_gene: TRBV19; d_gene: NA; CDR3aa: CASSIQGHEQFF; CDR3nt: TGTGCCAGTAGTATACAGGGTCATGAGCAGTTCTTC
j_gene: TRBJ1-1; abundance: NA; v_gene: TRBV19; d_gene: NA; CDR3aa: CASSISYGNTEAFF; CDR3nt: TGTGCCAGTAGTATTAGCTACGGGAACACTGAAGCTTTCTTT
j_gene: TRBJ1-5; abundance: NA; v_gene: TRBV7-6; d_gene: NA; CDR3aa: CASSLGSGWDQPQHF; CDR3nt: TGTGCCAGCAGCTTAGGGTCAGGGTGGGATCAGCCCCAGCATTTT
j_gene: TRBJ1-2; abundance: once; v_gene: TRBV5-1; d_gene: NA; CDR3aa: CASSLSSADYGYTF; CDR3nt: TGCGCCAGCAGCTTAAGTTCAGCGGACTATGGCTACACCTTC
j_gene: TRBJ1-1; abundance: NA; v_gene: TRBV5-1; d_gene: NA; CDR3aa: CASSLAARSTNTEAFF; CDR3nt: TGCGCCAGCAGCTTGGCGGCCAGGTCTACGAACACTGAAGCTTTCTTT
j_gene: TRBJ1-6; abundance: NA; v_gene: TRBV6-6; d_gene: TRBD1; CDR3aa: CASSPGDSNSPLHF; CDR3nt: TGTGCCAGCAGCCCCGGGGACAGTAATTCACCCCTCCACTTT
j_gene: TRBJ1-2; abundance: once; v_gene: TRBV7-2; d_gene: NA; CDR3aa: CASSARSYGYTF; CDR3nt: TGTGCCAGCAGCGCCCGGTCCTATGGCTACACCTTC
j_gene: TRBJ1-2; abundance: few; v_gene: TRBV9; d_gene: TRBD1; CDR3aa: CASSADPQGGGYTF; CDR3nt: TGTGCCAGCAGCGCCGACCCACAGGGGGGTGGCTACACCTTC
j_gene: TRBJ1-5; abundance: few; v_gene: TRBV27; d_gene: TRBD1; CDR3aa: CASSLDRGNQPQHF; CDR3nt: TGTGCCAGCAGTCTGGACAGGGGTAATCAGCCCCAGCATTTT
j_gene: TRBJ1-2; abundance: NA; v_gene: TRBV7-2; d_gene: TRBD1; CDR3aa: CASSTPGQGYGYTF; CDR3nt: TGTGCCAGCAGTACTCCGGGACAGGGCTATGGCTACACCTTC
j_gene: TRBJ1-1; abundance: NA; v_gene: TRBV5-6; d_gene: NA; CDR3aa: CASSLSTEAFF; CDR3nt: TGTGCCAGCAGCCTGTCCACTGAAGCTTTCTTT
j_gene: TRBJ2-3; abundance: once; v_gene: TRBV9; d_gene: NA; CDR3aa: CASSVATRGDTQYF; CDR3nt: TGTGCCAGCAGCGTAGCTACAAGGGGAGATACGCAGTATTTT
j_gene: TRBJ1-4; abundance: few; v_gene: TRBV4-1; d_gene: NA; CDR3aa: CASSQDPGAGEKLFF; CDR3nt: TGCGCCAGCAGCCAAGATCCGGGTGCAGGGGAAAAACTGTTTTTT
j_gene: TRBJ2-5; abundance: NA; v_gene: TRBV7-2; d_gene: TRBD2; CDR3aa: CASSRTSGGRETQYF; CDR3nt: TGTGCCAGCAGCCGTACTAGCGGGGGGCGGGAGACCCAGTACTTC
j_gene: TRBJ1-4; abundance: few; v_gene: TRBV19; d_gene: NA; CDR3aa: CASNPRGAVNEKLFF; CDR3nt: TGTGCCAGTAATCCCCGGGGGGCCGTAAATGAAAAACTGTTTTTT
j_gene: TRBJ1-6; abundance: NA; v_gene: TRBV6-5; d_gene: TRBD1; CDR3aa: CASSYRDRNSPLHF; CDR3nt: TGTGCCAGCAGTTACCGGGACAGGAATTCACCCCTCCACTTT
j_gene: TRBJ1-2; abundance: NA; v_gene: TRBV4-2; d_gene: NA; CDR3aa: CASSQEGGGFYGYTF; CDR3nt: TGTGCCAGCAGCCAAGAGGGAGGAGGCTTCTATGGCTACACCTTC
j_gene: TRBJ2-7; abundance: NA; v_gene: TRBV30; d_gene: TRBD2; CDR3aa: CAWSRELAGPEYF; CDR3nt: TGTGCCTGGAGTAGAGAACTAGCGGGTCCAGAGTACTTC
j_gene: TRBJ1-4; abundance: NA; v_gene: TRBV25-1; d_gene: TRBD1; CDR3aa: CASSPPGTTGGSEKLFF; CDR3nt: TGTGCCAGCAGTCCACCGGGGACGACAGGGGGAAGTGAAAAACTGTTTTTT
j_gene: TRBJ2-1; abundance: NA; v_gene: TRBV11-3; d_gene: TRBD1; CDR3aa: CASSSDRQSYNEQFF; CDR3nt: TGTGCCAGCAGCTCGGACAGGCAGTCCTACAATGAGCAGTTCTTC
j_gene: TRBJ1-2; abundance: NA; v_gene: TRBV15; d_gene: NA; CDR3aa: CATSSMTANYGYTF; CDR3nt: TGTGCCACCAGCAGCATGACAGCGAACTATGGCTACACCTTC
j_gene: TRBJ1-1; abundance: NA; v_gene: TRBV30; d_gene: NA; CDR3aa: CAWEQGGVTEAFF; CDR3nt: TGTGCCTGGGAACAAGGCGGAGTCACTGAAGCTTTCTTT
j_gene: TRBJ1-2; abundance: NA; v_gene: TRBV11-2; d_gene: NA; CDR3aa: CASSLSITKKRGGYTF; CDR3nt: TGTGCCAGCAGCTTAAGTATTACGAAAAAGAGAGGTGGCTACACCTTC
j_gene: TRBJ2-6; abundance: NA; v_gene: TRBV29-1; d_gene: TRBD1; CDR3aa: CSVPGQGPSGANVLTF; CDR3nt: TGCAGCGTGCCGGGACAGGGGCCCTCTGGGGCCAACGTCCTGACTTTC
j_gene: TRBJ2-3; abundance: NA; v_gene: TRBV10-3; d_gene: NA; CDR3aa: CASPDWWNTDTQYF; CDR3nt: TGTGCCAGCCCGGACTGGTGGAACACAGATACGCAGTATTTT
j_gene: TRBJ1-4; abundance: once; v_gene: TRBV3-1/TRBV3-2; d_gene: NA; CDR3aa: CASSQVGAGNEKLFF; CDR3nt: TGTGCCAGCAGCCAAGTAGGGGCAGGTAATGAAAAACTGTTTTTT
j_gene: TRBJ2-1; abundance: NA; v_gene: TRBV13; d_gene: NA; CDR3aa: CASSPGSVNEQFF; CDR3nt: TGTGCCAGCAGCCCCGGGTCGGTAAACGAGCAGTTCTTC
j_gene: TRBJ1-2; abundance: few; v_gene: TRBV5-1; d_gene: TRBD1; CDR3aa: CASSPGTGGYGYTF; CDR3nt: TGCGCCAGCAGCCCTGGGACAGGGGGCTATGGCTACACCTTC
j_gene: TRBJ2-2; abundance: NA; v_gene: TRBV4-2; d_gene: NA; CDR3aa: CASSQRGGQVSTGELFF; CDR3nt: TGTGCCAGCAGCCAAAGGGGGGGACAGGTATCCACCGGGGAGCTGTTTTTT
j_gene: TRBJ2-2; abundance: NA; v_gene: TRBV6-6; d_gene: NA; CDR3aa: CASSYFTNTGELFF; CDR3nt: TGTGCCAGCAGTTACTTTACGAACACCGGGGAGCTGTTTTTT
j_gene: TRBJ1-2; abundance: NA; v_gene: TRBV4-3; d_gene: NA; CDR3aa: CASSQESGGPLGGYTF; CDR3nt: TGCGCCAGCAGCCAAGAATCAGGAGGCCCCCTTGGGGGCTACACCTTC
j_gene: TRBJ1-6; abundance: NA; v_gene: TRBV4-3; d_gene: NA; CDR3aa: CASSQVGRHSPLHF; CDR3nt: TGCGCCAGCAGCCAAGTCGGCAGGCACTCACCCCTCCACTTT
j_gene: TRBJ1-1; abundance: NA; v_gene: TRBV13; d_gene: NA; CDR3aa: CASSPRTFGTHNTEAFF; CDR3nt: TGTGCCAGCAGCCCCCGGACATTCGGTACCCACAACACTGAAGCTTTCTTT
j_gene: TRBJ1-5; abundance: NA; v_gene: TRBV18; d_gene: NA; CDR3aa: CASSPDIRGNQPQHF; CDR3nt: TGTGCCAGCTCACCGGACATTAGAGGCAATCAGCCCCAGCATTTT
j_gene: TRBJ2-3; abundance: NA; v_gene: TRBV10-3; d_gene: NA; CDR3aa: CAIGGKGERTDTQYF; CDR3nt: TGTGCCATCGGGGGCAAGGGCGAACGCACAGATACGCAGTATTTT
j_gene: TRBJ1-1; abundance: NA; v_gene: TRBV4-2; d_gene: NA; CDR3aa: CASSQGGGMNTEAFF; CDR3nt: TGTGCCAGCAGCCAGGGGGGGGGCATGAACACTGAAGCTTTCTTT
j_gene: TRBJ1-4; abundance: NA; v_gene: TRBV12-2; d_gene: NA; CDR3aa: CASRPGGDPKGKLFF; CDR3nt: TGTGCAAGTCGCCCGGGGGGGGACCCGAAAGGAAAACTGTTTTTT
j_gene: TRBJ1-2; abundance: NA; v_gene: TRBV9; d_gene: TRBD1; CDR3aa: CASSPPTGGSYGYTF; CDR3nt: TGTGCCAGCAGCCCCCCGACAGGGGGTAGCTATGGCTACACCTTC
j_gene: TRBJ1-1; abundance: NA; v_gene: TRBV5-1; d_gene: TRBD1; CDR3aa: CASSTSQGLEAFF; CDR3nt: TGCGCCAGCAGCACCTCACAGGGGCTTGAAGCTTTCTTT
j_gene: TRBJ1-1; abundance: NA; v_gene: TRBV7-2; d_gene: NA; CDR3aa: CASSPAGTNTEAFF; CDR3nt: TGTGCCAGCAGCCCCGCGGGGACTAACACTGAAGCTTTCTTT
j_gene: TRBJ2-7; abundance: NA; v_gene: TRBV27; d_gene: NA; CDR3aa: CASSLGGDEQYF; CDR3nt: TGTGCCAGCAGTTTAGGAGGGGACGAGCAGTACTTC
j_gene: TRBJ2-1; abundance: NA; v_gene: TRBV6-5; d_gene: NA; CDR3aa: CASSYGDGAGEQFF; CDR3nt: TGTGCCAGCAGTTACGGCGATGGGGCGGGGGAGCAGTTCTTC
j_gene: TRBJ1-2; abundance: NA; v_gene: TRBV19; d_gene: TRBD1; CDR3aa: CASRSGGTGVYGYTF; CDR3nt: TGTGCCAGTAGATCGGGTGGGACAGGGGTCTATGGCTACACCTTC